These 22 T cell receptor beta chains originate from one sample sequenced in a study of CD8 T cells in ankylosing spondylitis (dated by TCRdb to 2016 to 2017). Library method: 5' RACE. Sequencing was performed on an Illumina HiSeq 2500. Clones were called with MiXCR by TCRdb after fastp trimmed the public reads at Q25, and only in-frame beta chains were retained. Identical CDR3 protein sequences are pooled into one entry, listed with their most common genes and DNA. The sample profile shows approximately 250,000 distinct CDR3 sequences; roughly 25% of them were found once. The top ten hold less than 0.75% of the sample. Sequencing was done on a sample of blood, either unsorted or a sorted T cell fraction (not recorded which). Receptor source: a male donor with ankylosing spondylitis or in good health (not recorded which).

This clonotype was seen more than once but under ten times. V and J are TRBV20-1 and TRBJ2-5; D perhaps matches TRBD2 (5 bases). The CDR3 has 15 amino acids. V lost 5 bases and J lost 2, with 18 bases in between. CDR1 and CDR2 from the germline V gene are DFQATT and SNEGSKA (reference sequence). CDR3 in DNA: TGCAGTGCTCAAACTGATACGGGGTGGCAAGAGACCCAGTACTTC. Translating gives CSAQTDTGWQETQYF.

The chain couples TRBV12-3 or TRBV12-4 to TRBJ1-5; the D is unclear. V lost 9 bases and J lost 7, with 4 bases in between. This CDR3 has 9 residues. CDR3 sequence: CASGQPQHF. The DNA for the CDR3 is TGTGCCAGTGGGCAGCCCCAGCATTTT.

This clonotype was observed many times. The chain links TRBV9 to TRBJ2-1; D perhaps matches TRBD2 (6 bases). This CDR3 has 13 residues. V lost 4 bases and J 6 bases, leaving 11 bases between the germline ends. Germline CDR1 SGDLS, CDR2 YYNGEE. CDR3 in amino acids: CASSPGSPNEQFF. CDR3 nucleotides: TGTGCCAGCAGCCCCGGGAGTCCCAATGAGCAGTTCTTC.

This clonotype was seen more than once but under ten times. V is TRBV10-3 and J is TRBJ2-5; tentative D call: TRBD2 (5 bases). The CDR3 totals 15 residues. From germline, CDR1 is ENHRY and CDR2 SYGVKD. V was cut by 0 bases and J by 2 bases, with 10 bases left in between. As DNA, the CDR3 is TGTGCCATCAGTGAGTCACCAGCGGTACAAGAGACCCAGTACTTC. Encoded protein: CAISESPAVQETQYF.

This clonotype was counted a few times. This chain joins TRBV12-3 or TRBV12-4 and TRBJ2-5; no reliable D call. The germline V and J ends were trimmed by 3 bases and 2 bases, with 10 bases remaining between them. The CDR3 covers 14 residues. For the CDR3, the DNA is TGTGCCAGCAGTTTTACGGCAGAACAAGAGACCCAGTACTTC. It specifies CASSFTAEQETQYF.

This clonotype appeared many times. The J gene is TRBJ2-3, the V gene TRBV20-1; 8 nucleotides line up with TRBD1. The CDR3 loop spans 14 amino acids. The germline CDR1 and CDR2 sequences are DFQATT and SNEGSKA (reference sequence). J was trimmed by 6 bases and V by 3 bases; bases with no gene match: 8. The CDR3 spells CSARNLRGQDTQYF. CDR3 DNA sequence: TGCAGTGCTAGGAACCTCAGGGGGCAGGATACGCAGTATTTT.

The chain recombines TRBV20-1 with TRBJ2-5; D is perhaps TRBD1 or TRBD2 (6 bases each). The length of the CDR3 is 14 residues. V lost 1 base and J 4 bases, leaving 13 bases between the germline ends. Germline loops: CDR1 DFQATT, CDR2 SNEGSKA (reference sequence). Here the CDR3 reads CSARGGVGGETQYF. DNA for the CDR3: TGCAGTGCTAGAGGGGGGGTAGGGGGAGAGACCCAGTACTTC.

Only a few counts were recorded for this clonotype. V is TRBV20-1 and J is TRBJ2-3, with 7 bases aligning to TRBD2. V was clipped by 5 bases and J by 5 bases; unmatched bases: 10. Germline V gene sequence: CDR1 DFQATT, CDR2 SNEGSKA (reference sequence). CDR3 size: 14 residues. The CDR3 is CSACERGAIDTQYF. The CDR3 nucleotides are TGCAGTGCTTGCGAGCGGGGTGCTATAGATACGCAGTATTTT.

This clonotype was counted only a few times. CDR3 amino acids: CASTITRPAGDTQYF. In DNA form, the CDR3 reads TGTGCCAGCACCATCACCCGGCCCGCGGGGGATACGCAGTATTTT. This rearrangement joins TRBV6-1 to TRBJ2-3; D perhaps matches TRBD2 (6 bases). Germline assignment: CDR1 MNHNS and CDR2 SASEGT. The CDR3 contains 15 residues. Trimming took 7 bases from V and 6 from J, leaving 20 bases between them.

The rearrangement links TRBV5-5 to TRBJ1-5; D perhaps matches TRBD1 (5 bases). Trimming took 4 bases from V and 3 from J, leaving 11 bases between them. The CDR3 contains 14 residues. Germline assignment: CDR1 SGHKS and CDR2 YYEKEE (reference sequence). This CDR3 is CASSPGGTNQPQHF. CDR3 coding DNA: TGTGCCAGCAGCCCTGGGGGTACCAATCAGCCCCAGCATTTT. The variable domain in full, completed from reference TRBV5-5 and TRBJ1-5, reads DAGVTQSPTHLIKTRGQQVTLRCSPISGHKSVSWYQQVLGQGPQFIFQYYEKEERGRGNFPDRFSARQFPNYSSELNVNALLLGDSALYLCASSPGGTNQPQHFGDGTRLSIL.

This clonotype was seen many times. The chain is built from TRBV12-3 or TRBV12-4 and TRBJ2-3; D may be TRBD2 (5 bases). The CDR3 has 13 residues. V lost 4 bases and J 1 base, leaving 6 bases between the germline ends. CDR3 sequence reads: CASSWRGTDTQYF. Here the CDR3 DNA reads TGTGCCAGCAGTTGGCGGGGCACAGATACGCAGTATTTT.

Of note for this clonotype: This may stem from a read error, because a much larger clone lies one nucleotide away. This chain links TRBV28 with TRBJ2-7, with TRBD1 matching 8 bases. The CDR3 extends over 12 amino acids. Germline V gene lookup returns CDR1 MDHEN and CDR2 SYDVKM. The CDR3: CDSRDRTYEQYF. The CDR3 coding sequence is TGTGACAGCAGGGACAGGACCTACGAGCAGTACTTC. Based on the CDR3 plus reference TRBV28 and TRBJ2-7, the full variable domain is DVKVTQSSRYLVKRTGEKVFLECVQDMDHENMFWYRQDPGLGLRLIYFSYDVKMKEKGDIPEGYSVSREKKERFSLILESASTNQTSMYLCDSRDRTYEQYFGPGTRLTVT.

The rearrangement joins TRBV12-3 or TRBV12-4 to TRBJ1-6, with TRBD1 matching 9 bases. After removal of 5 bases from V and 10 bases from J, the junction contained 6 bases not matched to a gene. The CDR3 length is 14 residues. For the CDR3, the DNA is TGTGCCAGCAGTCGGACAGGGGAGGAGTCACCCCTCCACTTT. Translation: CASSRTGEESPLHF.

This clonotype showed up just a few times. The CDR3: CATLPAGVGETQYF. For the CDR3, the DNA is TGTGCCACCCTCCCGGCGGGGGTGGGAGAGACCCAGTACTTC. The chain joins TRBV2 to TRBJ2-5; 7 bases fit TRBD2. The length of the CDR3 is 14 residues. The germline gives CDR1 SNHLY, CDR2 FYNNEI. V dropped 10 bases and J dropped 4; count of bases not matched to a gene: 12. Looking up the rest from reference TRBV2 and TRBJ2-5 gives the full variable domain: EPEVTQTPSHQVTQMGQEVILRCVPISNHLYFYWYRQILGQKVEFLVSFYNNEISEKSEIFDDQFSVERPDGSNFTLKIRSTKLEDSAMYFCATLPAGVGETQYFGPGTRLLVL.

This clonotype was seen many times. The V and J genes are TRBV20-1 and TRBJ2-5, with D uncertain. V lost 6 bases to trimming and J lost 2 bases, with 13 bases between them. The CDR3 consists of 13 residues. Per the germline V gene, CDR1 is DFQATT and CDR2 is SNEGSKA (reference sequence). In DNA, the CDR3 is TGCAGTGCGGGGTCGAGTACACAAGAGACCCAGTACTTC. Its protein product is CSAGSSTQETQYF.

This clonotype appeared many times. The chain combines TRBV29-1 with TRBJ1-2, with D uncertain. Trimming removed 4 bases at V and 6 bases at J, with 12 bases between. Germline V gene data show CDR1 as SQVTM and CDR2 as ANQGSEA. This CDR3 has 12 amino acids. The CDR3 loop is CSVVVGVNGYTF. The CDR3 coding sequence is TGCAGCGTTGTGGTCGGGGTTAATGGCTACACCTTC.

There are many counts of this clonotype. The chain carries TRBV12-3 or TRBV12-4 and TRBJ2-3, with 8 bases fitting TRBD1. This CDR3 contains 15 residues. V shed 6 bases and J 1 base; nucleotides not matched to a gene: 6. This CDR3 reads CASSRQGRGTDTQYF. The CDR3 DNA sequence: TGTGCCAGCAGCCGACAGGGGCGGGGCACAGATACGCAGTATTTT.

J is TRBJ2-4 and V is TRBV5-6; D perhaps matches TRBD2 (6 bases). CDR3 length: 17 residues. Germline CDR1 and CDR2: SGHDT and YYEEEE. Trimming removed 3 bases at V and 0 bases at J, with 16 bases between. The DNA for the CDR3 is TGTGCCAGCAGCTGGGGGGTGGGATGGGGAGCCAAAAACATTCAGTACTTC. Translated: CASSWGVGWGAKNIQYF.

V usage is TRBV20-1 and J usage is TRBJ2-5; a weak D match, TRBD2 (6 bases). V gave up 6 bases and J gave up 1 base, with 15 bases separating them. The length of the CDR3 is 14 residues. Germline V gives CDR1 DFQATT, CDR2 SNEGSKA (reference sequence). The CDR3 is CSALLGLLQETQYF. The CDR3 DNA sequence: TGCAGTGCCCTGCTGGGACTCCTCCAAGAGACCCAGTACTTC.

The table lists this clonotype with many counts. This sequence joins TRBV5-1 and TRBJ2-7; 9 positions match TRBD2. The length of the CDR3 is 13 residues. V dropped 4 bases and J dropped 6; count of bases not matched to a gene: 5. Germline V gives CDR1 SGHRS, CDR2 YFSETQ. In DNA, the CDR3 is TGCGCCAGCAGCCCCGGGACTAGCATCGAGCAGTACTTC. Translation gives CASSPGTSIEQYF.

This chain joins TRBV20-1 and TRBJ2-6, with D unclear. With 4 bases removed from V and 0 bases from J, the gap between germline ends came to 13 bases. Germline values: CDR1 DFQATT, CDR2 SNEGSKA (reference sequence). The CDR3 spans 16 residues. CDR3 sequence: CSANRVGLSGANVLTF. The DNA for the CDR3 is TGCAGTGCTAATCGGGTAGGGCTCTCTGGGGCCAACGTCCTGACTTTC.

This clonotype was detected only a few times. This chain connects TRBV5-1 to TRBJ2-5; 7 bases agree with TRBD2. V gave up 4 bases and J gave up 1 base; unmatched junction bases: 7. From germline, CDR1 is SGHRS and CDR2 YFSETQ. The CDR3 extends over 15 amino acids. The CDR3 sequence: CASSPGLTGQETQYF. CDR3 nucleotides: TGCGCCAGCAGCCCGGGACTAACGGGCCAAGAGACCCAGTACTTC.